This TCR beta chain is drawn from a study of blood T cell repertoires in COVID-19. Turning to the study itself: From the United States, Italy and Spain came samples of acute and convalescent COVID-19. The analysed material was cDNA or gDNA that came from T cells, B-cell-depleted T cells, or PBMCs.

Per the study methods: Amplification of reference gene primers provided the estimated nucleated cell counts. The repertoire was sequenced with immunoSEQ multiplex PCR; TCRdb's copy has only in-frame clones and lacks some. V and J calls plus clone size are reproduced from that table; the DNA served to infer D and trimming. The data hold 110,000 or so clones, with approximately 85% observed a single time. CDR1 is SGDLS, CDR2 YYNGEE, per germline. This CDR3 has 16 residues. V shed 3 bases and J shed 4 bases, with 19 bases lying between them. Patients at the Seattle site were enrolled during active infection and followed longitudinally.

Sequencing input: peripheral blood. The chain carries TRBV9 and TRBJ1-1; maybe TRBD1 (6 bases). This TCR was sampled from a woman aged 55-69 years with COVID-19, enrolled during active disease. CDR3 amino acids: CASSARPGGASTEAFF. In nucleotides, the CDR3 is TGTGCCAGCAGCGCCCGCCCGGGGGGGGCGAGCACTGAAGCTTTCTTT.